This T cell receptor (beta chain) originates from a study of T cell repertoires in cytomegalovirus infection. Study-level background: HLA-B-restricted CMV epitopes that are well studied were used alongside recently identified HLA-C-restricted ones. The public TCR beta signatures pointed to both CMV infection and matching HLA type.

Study results and caveats: Individuals carrying CMV plus the relevant HLA were identified by cumulative frequency of public TCR beta families. Within the response measured ex vivo, HLA-C-restricted CMV-specific TCR beta clonotypes were dominant.

For this clonotype: Its antigen is still unknown.

Per the germline V gene, CDR1 is SGHTA and CDR2 is FQGNSA. The V gene lost 5 bases and the J gene lost 9 bases, with 11 bases spanning the gap. This CDR3 comprises 12 residues. TCRdb re-called the reads with MiXCR, one entry per CDR3 protein. The table records approximately 350,000 distinct CDR3 sequences, approximately 35% of them present only once. This chain connects TRBV7-2 to TRBJ1-5; D possibly corresponds to TRBD1 (5 bases). The starting material was cultured PBMCs, obtained from culture after CMV antigen stimulation. This receptor was obtained from a human donor in good health (CMV status not recorded). Some clones in this sample may be carry-over from other donors' samples. The CDR3 nucleotides read TGTGCCAGCAGCCCGCTGGGGGGGCCCCAGCATTTT. It codes for CASSPLGGPQHF.